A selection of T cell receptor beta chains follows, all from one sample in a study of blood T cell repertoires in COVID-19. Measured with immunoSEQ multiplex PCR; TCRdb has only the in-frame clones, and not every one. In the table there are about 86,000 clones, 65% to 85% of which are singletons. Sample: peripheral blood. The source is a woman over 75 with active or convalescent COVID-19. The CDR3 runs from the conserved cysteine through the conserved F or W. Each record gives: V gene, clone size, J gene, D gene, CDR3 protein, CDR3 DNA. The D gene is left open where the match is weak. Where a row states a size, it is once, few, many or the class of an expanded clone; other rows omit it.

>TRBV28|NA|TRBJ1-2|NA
CASQSNYGYTF
TGTGCCAGCCAGTCGAACTATGGCTACACCTTC
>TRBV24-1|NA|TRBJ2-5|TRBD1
CATSDPGQIETQYF
TGTGCCACCAGTGACCCGGGACAGATAGAGACCCAGTACTTC
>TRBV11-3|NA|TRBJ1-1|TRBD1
CASSTGQFFREAFF
TGTGCCAGCAGCACGGGACAGTTCTTTCGTGAAGCTTTCTTT
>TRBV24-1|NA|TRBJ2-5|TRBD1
CATSGTGGQETQYF
TGTGCCACCTCCGGGACAGGAGGACAAGAGACCCAGTACTTC
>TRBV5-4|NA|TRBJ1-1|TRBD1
CASSFPDRDNTEAFF
TGTGCCAGCAGCTTTCCCGACAGGGACAACACTGAAGCTTTCTTT
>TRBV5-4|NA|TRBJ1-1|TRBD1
CASSPDRGQGTEAFF
TGTGCCAGCAGCCCGGACAGGGGGCAAGGCACTGAAGCTTTCTTT
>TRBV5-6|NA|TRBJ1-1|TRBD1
CASSPLFTDRVLHAEAFF
TGTGCCAGCAGCCCGCTATTCACGGACAGGGTACTCCACGCTGAAGCTTTCTTT
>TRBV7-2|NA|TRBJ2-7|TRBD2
CASSLYPPGVLADYEQYF
TGTGCCAGCAGCTTATACCCCCCTGGCGTACTAGCGGACTACGAGCAGTACTTC
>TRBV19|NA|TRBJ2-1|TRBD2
CASIPPTSARDEQFF
TGTGCCAGTATCCCCCCAACTAGCGCTAGAGATGAGCAGTTCTTC
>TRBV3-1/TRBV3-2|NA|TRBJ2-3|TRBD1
CASSIGQGGDTQYF
TGTGCCAGCAGCATCGGACAGGGGGGAGATACGCAGTATTTT
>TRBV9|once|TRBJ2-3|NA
CASSVGAVGLTDTQYF
TGTGCCAGCAGCGTAGGTGCTGTGGGGCTCACAGATACGCAGTATTTT
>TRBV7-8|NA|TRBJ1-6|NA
CASSLVGHSYNSPLHF
TGTGCCAGCAGCTTAGTTGGCCACTCCTATAATTCACCCCTCCACTTT
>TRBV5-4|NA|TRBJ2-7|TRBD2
CASSHSSGAYEQYF
TGTGCCAGCAGCCATTCTAGCGGGGCCTACGAGCAGTACTTC
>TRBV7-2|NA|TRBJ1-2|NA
CASSLNRAGYGYTF
TGTGCCAGCAGCTTAAACAGGGCGGGCTATGGCTACACCTTC
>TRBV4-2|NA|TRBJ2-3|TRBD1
CASSQEDRGTDTQYF
TGTGCCAGCAGCCAAGAGGACAGGGGCACAGATACGCAGTATTTT
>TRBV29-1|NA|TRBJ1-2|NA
CSVEGRSNYGYTF
TGCAGCGTCGAGGGCCGATCTAACTATGGCTACACCTTC
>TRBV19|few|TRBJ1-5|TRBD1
CASNSGTVNQPQHF
TGTGCCAGTAACTCCGGGACAGTAAATCAGCCCCAGCATTTT
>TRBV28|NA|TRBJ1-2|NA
CASSRQSYGYTF
TGTGCCAGCTCGAGACAGTCCTATGGCTACACCTTC
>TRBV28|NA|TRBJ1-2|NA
CASSPGIPLYGYTF
TGTGCCAGCAGTCCGGGGATCCCCCTCTATGGCTACACCTTC
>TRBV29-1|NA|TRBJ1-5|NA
CSVDEGAAQHF
TGCAGCGTTGATGAAGGGGCGGCCCAGCATTTT
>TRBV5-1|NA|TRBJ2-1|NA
CASSIGRRGAYNEQFF
TGCGCCAGCAGCATTGGGAGGCGGGGCGCCTACAATGAGCAGTTCTTC
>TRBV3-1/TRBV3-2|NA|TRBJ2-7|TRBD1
CASSQTGGSSYEQYF
TGTGCCAGCAGCCAAACAGGGGGATCCTCCTACGAGCAGTACTTC
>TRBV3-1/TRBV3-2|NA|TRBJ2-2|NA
CASSQDVAVNTGELFF
TGTGCCAGCAGCCAAGATGTGGCAGTCAACACCGGGGAGCTGTTTTTT
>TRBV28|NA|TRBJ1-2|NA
CASSSQERVYGYTF
TGTGCCAGCAGTTCTCAAGAGAGGGTGTATGGCTACACCTTC
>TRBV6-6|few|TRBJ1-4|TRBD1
CASSYSGTATNEKLFF
TGTGCCAGCAGTTACTCCGGGACAGCAACTAATGAAAAACTGTTTTTT
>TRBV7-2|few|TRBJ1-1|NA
CASQANTEAFF
TGTGCCAGTCAGGCCAACACTGAAGCTTTCTTT
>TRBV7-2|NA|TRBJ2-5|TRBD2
CASSLRSLAGTETQYF
TGTGCCAGCAGCTTACGGTCGCTAGCGGGGACAGAGACCCAGTACTTC
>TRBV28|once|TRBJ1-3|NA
CATTLPGSGNTIYF
TGTGCCACCACCCTACCCGGTTCTGGAAACACCATATATTTT